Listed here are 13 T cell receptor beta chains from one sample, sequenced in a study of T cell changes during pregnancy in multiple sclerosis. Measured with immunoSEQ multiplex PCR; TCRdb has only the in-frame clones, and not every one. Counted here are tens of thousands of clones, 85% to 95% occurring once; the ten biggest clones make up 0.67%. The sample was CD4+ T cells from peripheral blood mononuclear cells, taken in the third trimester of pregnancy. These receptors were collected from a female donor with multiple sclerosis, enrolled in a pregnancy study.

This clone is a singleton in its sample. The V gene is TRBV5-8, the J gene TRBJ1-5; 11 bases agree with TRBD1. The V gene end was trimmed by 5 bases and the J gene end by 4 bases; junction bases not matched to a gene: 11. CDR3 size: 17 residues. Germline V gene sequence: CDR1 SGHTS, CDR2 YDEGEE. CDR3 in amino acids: CASRAGQGGLANQPQHF. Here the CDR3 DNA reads TGTGCCAGCAGGGCGGGACAGGGGGGATTGGCAAATCAGCCCCAGCATTTT.

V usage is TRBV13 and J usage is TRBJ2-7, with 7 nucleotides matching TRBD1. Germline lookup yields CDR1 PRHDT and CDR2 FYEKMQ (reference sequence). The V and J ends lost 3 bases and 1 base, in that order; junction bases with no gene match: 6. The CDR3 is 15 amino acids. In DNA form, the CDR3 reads TGTGCCAGCAGCTTCAATACAGGGGTTTCCTACGAGCAGTACTTC. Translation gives CASSFNTGVSYEQYF.

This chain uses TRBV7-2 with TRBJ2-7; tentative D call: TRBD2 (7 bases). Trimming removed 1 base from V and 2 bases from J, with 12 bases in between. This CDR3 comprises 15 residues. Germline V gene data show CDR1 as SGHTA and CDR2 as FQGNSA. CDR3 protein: CASSLVGGQTYEQYF. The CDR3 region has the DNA TGTGCCAGCAGCTTAGTGGGGGGGCAGACCTACGAGCAGTACTTC.

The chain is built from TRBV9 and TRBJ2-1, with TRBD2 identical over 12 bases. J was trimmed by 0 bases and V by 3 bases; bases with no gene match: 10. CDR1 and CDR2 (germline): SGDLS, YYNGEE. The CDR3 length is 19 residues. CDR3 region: CASSAPGTSGHSSYNEQFF. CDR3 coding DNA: TGTGCCAGCAGCGCCCCCGGGACTAGCGGGCATAGCTCCTACAATGAGCAGTTCTTC.

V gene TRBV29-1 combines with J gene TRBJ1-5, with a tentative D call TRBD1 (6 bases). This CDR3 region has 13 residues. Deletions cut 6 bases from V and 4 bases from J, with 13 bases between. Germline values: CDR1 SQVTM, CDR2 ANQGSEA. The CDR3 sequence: CSVETGVNQPQHF. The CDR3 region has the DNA TGCAGCGTCGAGACAGGTGTTAATCAGCCCCAGCATTTT.

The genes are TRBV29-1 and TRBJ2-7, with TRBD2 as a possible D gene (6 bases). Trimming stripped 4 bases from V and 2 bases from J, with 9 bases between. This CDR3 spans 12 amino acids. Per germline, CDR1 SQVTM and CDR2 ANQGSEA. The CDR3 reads CSVVGGAYEQYF. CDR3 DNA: TGCAGCGTTGTTGGCGGGGCCTACGAGCAGTACTTC.

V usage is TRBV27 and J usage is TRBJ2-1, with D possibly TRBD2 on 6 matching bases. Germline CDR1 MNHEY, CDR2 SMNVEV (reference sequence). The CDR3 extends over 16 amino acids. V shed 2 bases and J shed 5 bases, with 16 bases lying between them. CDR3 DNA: TGTGCCAGCAGTTTAGGGAGGTTGAATAGCGACAATGAGCAGTTCTTC. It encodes CASSLGRLNSDNEQFF.

The CDR3 sequence: CASSLGDRGMDTQYF. The CDR3 nucleotides read TGTGCCAGCAGCTTAGGGGACAGGGGAATGGATACGCAGTATTTT. The rearrangement uses TRBV7-9 and TRBJ2-3; 10 nucleotides agree with TRBD1. This CDR3 has 15 residues. The trim removed 1 base at V and 6 bases at J, leaving 4 bases unmatched. The germline gives CDR1 SEHNR, CDR2 FQNEAQ (reference sequence).

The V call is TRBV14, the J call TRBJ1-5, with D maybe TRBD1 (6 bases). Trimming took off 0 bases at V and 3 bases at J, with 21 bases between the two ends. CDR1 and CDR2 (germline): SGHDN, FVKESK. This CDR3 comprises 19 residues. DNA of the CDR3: TGTGCCAGCAGCCAAGATCCGAAGGGGGTGGGCGAAGTCAATCAGCCCCAGCATTTT. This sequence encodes CASSQDPKGVGEVNQPQHF.

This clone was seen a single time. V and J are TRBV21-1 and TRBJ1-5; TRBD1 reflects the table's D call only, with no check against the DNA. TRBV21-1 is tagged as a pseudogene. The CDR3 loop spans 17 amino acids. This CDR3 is CASSKGPRQGFNQPQHF. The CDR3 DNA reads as TGTGCCAGCAGCAAAGGCCCGAGACAGGGATTCAATCAGCCCCAGCATTTT.

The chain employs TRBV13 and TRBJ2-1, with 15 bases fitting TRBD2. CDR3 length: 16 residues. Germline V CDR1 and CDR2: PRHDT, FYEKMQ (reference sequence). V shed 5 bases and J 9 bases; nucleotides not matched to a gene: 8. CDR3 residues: CASSPGLAGGLIEQFF. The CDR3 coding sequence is TGTGCCAGCAGCCCAGGACTAGCGGGAGGGCTCATTGAGCAGTTCTTC.

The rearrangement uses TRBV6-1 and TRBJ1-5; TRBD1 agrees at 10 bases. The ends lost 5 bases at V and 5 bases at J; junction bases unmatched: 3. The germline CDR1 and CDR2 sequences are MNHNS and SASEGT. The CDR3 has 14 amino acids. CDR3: CASSIGQGDQPQHF. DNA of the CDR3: TGTGCCAGCAGTATTGGACAGGGGGATCAGCCCCAGCATTTT.

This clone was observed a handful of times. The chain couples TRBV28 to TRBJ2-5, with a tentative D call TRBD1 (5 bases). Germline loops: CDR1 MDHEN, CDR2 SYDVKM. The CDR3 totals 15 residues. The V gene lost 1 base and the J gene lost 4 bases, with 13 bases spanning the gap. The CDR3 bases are TGTGCCAGCAGTTTATTATCAAGGGGCGCAGAGACCCAGTACTTC. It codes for CASSLLSRGAETQYF.